This T cell receptor beta chain was recovered during a study of regulatory T cells in long-lasting Graves disease. Documented time point: newly diagnosed GD, antithyroid drugs for less than 3 months. Following extraction of RNA from PBMCs, that RNA was used to make the TCR library. This clonotype was detected ten times or more. In building TCR beta libraries, iRepertoire HTBI primers were used together with Arm-PCR of CDR3 regions. Using its own MiXCR run on the multiplex PCR reads, TCRdb lists one record per CDR3 protein. This table has about 460,000 distinct CDR3 sequences, approximately 15% appearing once. There are 13 residues in the CDR3. V was trimmed by 0 bases and J by 9 bases, leaving 8 bases between them. Germline V lookup: CDR1 KGHSH, CDR2 LQKENI. This same sample was also taken into another study, of T cells in Graves' hyperthyroidism and ophthalmopathy. As that report states: An initial round of RT-PCR targeting the TCR CDR3 relied on the HTBI primer set.

The chain combines TRBV18 with TRBJ1-4; D remains ambiguous. Sequences were derived from peripheral blood mononuclear cells (PBMCs), sampled at new diagnosis, from a patient treated with antithyroid drugs. The source of this sequence is a woman between 45 and 60 years old with Graves disease. CDR3 bases: TGTGCCAGCTCACCACCGGTCTTGCAAAAACTGTTTTTT. Residues: CASSPPVLQKLFF.